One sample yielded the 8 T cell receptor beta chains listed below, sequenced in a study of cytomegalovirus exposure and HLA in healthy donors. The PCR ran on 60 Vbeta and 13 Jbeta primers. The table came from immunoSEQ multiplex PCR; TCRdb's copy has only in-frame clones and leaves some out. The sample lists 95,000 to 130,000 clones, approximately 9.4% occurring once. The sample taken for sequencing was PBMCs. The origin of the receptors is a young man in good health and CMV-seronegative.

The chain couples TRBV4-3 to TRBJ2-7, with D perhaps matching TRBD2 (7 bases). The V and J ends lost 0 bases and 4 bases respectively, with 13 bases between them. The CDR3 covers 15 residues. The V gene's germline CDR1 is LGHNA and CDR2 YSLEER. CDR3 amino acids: CASSQDVRGAYEQYF. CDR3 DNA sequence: TGCGCCAGCAGCCAAGATGTACGGGGGGCTTACGAGCAGTACTTC.

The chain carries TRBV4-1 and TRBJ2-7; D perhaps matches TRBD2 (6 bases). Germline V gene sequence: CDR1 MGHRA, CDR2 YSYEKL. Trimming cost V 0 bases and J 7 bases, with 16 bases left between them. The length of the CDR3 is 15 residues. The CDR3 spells CASSQDNGGLREQYF. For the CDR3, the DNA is TGCGCCAGCAGCCAAGATAATGGAGGGCTAAGGGAGCAGTACTTC.

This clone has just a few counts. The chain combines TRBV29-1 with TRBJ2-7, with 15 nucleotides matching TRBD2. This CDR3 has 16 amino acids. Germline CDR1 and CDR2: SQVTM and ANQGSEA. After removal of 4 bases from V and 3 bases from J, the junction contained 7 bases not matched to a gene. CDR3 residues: CSVVGTSGGNLYEQYF. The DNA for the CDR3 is TGCAGCGTTGTTGGGACTAGCGGGGGGAATCTCTACGAGCAGTACTTC.

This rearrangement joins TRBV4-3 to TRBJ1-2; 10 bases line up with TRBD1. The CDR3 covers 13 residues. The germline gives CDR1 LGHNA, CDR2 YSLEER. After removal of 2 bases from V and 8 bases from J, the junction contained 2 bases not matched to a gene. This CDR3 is CASSQPTGGGYTF. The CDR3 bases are TGCGCCAGCAGCCAACCGACAGGGGGCGGCTACACCTTC.

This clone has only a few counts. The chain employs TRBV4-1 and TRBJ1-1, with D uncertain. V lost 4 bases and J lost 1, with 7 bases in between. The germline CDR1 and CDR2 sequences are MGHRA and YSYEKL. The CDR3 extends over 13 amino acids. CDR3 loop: CASSPPQNTEAFF. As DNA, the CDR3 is TGCGCCAGCAGCCCCCCCCAGAACACTGAAGCTTTCTTT.

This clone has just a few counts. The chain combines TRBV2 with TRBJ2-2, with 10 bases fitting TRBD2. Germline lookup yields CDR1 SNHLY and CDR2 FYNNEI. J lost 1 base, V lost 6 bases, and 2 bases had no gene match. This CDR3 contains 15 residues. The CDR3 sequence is CASSGLAENTGELFF. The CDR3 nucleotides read TGTGCCAGCAGCGGACTAGCGGAGAACACCGGGGAGCTGTTTTTT.

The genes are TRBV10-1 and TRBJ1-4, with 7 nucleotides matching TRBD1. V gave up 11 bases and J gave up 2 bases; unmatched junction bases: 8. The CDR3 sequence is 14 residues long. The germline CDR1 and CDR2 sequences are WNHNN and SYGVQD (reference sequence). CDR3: CAGIQGNTNEKLFF. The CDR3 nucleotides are TGCGCCGGAATACAGGGGAATACTAATGAAAAACTGTTTTTT.

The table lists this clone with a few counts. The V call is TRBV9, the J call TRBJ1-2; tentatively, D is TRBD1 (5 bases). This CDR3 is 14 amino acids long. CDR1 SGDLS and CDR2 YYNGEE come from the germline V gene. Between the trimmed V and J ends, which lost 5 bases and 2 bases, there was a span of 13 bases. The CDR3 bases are TGTGCCAGCAGGGGCGGGGCCGGGAACTATGGCTACACCTTC. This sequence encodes CASRGGAGNYGYTF.